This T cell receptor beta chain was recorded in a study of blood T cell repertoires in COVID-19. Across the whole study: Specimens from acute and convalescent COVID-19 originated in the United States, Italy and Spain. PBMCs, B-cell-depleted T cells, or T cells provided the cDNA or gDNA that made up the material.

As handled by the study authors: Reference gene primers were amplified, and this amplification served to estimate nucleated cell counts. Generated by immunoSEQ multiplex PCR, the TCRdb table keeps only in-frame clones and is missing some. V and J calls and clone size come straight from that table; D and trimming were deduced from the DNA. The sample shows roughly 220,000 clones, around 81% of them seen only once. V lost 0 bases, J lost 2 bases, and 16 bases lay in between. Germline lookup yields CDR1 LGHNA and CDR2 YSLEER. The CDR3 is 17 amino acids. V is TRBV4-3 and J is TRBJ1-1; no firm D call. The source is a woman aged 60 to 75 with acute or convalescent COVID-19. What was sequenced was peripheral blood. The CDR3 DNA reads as TGCGCCAGCAGCCAAGATAGAGATCACCCGCTAAACACTGAAGCTTTCTTT. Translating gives CASSQDRDHPLNTEAFF.